What follows are 13 T cell receptor beta chains derived from one specimen sequenced in a study of blood T cells in healthy people across ages (dated by TCRdb to between 2015 and 2017). To prepare the library, 5' RACE was applied. The instrument given in TCRdb is Illumina HiSeq 2500. The second PCR ran for about 6 to 11 cycles and used a J-beta primer mix along with a sample-barcoded 5' primer. The public sequencing data were trimmed at Q25 with fastp and processed into clonotypes with MiXCR by TCRdb, which kept only in-frame beta chains. Each entry merges the rows of one CDR3 protein and shows their most common DNA and genes. This sample holds about 800,000 distinct CDR3 sequences; 58% were observed only once. The ten largest make up approximately 21% of the sample. Sequencing was performed on blood. All receptors come from a young man in good health.

This clonotype was detected only once. V and J are TRBV6-2 or TRBV6-3 and TRBJ2-3; D tentatively reads TRBD1 or TRBD2 (5 bases each). V was pared by 11 bases and J by 1 base, with 13 bases between. Germline assignment: CDR1 MNHEY and CDR2 SVGEGT. The CDR3 sequence is 13 residues long. CDR3 in amino acids: CAGGVGGTDTQYF. CDR3 sequence (DNA): TGTGCCGGAGGAGTGGGGGGCACAGATACGCAGTATTTT.

The chain is built from TRBV7-6 and TRBJ2-5; D is possibly TRBD1 or TRBD2 (5 bases each). CDR1 is SGHVS and CDR2 is FNYEAQ in the germline V gene. With 3 bases removed from V and 7 bases from J, the gap between germline ends came to 12 bases. The CDR3 length is 13 residues. The CDR3 loop reads CASSLRGEGTQYF. The CDR3 DNA sequence: TGTGCCAGCAGCTTGAGGGGTGAGGGGACCCAGTACTTC.

The chain has TRBV7-2 and TRBJ2-1; D may match TRBD1 or TRBD2 (6 bases each). Trimming stripped 1 base from V and 5 bases from J, with 12 bases between. The length of the CDR3 is 15 residues. Germline V gene sequence: CDR1 SGHTA, CDR2 FQGNSA. CDR3 amino acids: CASSLDIGGHNEQFF. The CDR3 nucleotides are TGTGCCAGCAGCTTAGATATTGGGGGGCACAATGAGCAGTTCTTC.

This chain links TRBV20-1 with TRBJ2-7; a possible D gene is TRBD2 (6 bases). The end of the DNA fits TRBJ2-5 better, so the J call may be wrong. Germline V gene lookup returns CDR1 DFQATT and CDR2 SNEGSKA (reference sequence). The CDR3 covers 15 residues. The CDR3 region has the DNA TGCAGTGCTAGAGATCACCGGGACTTCCAAGAGACCCAGTACTTC. The encoded protein is CSARDHRDFQETQYF.

This CDR3 reads CASSKPSSGNSPQHF. The CDR3 region has the DNA TGTGCCAGCAGCAAACCCAGCTCCGGGAACTCGCCCCAGCATTTT. The rearrangement joins TRBV21-1 to TRBJ1-5; TRBD1 is taken as the D call from the table, unchecked against the DNA. TRBV21-1 is a pseudogene segment. This CDR3 region has 15 residues.

Only one count was recorded for this clonotype. The V and J genes are TRBV30 and TRBJ2-7; no firm D call. From germline, CDR1 is GTSNPN and CDR2 SVGIG (reference sequence). V shed 0 bases and J shed 3 bases, with 12 bases lying between them. CDR3 length equals 14 residues. CDR3 amino acids: CAWSVLGPYYEQYF. In nucleotides, the CDR3 is TGTGCCTGGAGTGTACTCGGGCCTTACTACGAGCAGTACTTC.

The V and J genes are TRBV7-9 and TRBJ2-3; 10 bases fit TRBD2. CDR1 SEHNR and CDR2 FQNEAQ come from the germline V gene (reference sequence). The CDR3 spans 15 residues. J was trimmed by 4 bases and V by 6 bases; bases with no gene match: 7. This CDR3 is CASSFSGRKADTQYF. The CDR3 coding sequence is TGTGCCAGCAGTTTTAGCGGGAGGAAGGCAGATACGCAGTATTTT. Combining the CDR3 with reference TRBV7-9 and TRBJ2-3 gives the whole variable domain DTGVSQNPRHKITKRGQNVTFRCDPISEHNRLYWYRQTLGQGPEFLTYFQNEAQLEKSRLLSDRFSAERPKGSFSTLEIQRTEQGDSAMYLCASSFSGRKADTQYFGPGTRLTVL.

This clonotype came up a few times. The V gene is TRBV29-1, the J gene TRBJ2-1, with D perhaps TRBD2 (6 bases). This CDR3 contains 13 residues. Germline V CDR1 and CDR2: SQVTM, ANQGSEA. The V end lost 7 bases, the J end lost 2 bases, and 12 bases lay between the germline ends. CDR3 in amino acids: CSAGTDTYNEQFF. CDR3 DNA: TGCAGCGCTGGGACTGACACCTACAATGAGCAGTTCTTC.

The chain links TRBV7-2 to TRBJ2-3; D perhaps matches TRBD1 (6 bases). Germline CDR1 reads SGHTA; CDR2 reads FQGNSA. The CDR3 sequence is 14 residues long. Trimming left V 5 bases short and J 5 bases short, with 14 bases between. The CDR3: CASSPRWGRDTQYF. CDR3 nucleotide sequence: TGTGCCAGCAGCCCGCGGTGGGGGCGAGATACGCAGTATTTT. The whole variable domain, remainder taken from reference TRBV7-2 and TRBJ2-3, is GAGVSQSPSNKVTEKGKDVELRCDPISGHTALYWYRQSLGQGLEFLIYFQGNSAPDKSGLPSDRFSAERTGGSVSTLTIQRTQQEDSAVYLCASSPRWGRDTQYFGPGTRLTVL.

V is TRBV5-1 and J is TRBJ2-1; TRBD1 agrees at 9 bases. The J call may be wrong; the DNA end is better matched by TRBJ2-7. This CDR3 contains 16 residues. CDR1 and CDR2 from the germline V gene are SGHRS and YFSETQ. The CDR3 here is CASSLSAGTGYNEQYF. The CDR3 coding sequence is TGCGCCAGCAGCTTGTCGGCCGGGACAGGGTACAATGAGCAGTACTTC.

This clonotype showed up just once. CDR3 DNA: TGCAGTGCTGCGTCAGCGGAGAGAGAAGCTTTCTTT. This translates into CSAASAEREAFF. The rearrangement joins TRBV20-1 to TRBJ1-1; unclear D gene. The CDR3 spans 12 residues. Trimming pared 5 bases from V and 8 bases from J, leaving 15 bases between. Germline-derived CDR1 and CDR2 are DFQATT and SNEGSKA (reference sequence).

V is TRBV28 and J is TRBJ2-4; unclear D gene. The germline V and J ends were trimmed by 4 bases and 0 bases, with 13 bases remaining between them. The CDR3 has 16 amino acids. The V gene's germline CDR1 is MDHEN and CDR2 SYDVKM. CDR3 loop: CASSWTDDLAKNIQYF. The CDR3, as DNA: TGTGCCAGCAGTTGGACGGACGATCTAGCCAAAAACATTCAGTACTTC.

The chain carries TRBV29-1 and TRBJ2-5; 8 bases match TRBD2. The CDR3 spans 15 residues. CDR1 SQVTM and CDR2 ANQGSEA come from the germline V gene. J lost 5 bases, V lost 4 bases, and 12 bases had no gene match. In DNA form, the CDR3 reads TGCAGCGTTGTTGGATCTCCGGCTAGCGGGGAGACCCAGTACTTC. This translates into CSVVGSPASGETQYF.